These 17 T cell receptor beta chains were all obtained from the same sample, sequenced in a study of cytomegalovirus exposure and HLA in healthy donors. Assay used: immunoSEQ multiplex PCR; TCRdb lists only in-frame clones, some missing. The table records about 54,000 clones, more than 70% of them present only once. The sequenced sample was PBMCs. The receptors originated from a woman aged 18-29 years in good health and CMV-seropositive.

This clone was recorded only once. The chain links TRBV28 to TRBJ1-3; no reliable D call. Germline V gene sequence: CDR1 MDHEN, CDR2 SYDVKM. The CDR3 contains 12 residues. V lost 6 bases, J lost 0 bases, and 3 bases lay in between. CDR3 sequence: CASSLSGNTIYF. DNA for the CDR3: TGTGCCAGCAGCCTCTCTGGAAACACCATATATTTT.

This chain connects TRBV28 to TRBJ1-2, with D perhaps TRBD1 (5 bases). Trimming pared 8 bases from V and 8 bases from J, leaving 21 bases between. In germline, CDR1 is MDHEN, CDR2 SYDVKM. The CDR3 contains 14 residues. CDR3 in amino acids: CASSHGGAYVGYTF. CDR3 nucleotide sequence: TGTGCCAGCTCGCACGGGGGTGCCTATGTGGGCTACACCTTC.

This clone was seen once. This chain connects TRBV4-3 to TRBJ2-1, with 9 bases that match TRBD2. The germline V gene has CDR1 LGHNA and CDR2 YSLEER. This CDR3 is 15 amino acids long. V trimming: 3 bases; J trimming: 4 bases; junction bases outside the gene matches: 4. The CDR3 sequence: CASSQETSGYNEQFF. Here the CDR3 DNA reads TGCGCCAGCAGCCAGGAGACTAGCGGATACAATGAGCAGTTCTTC.

The chain has TRBV11-3 and TRBJ2-3, with D perhaps TRBD1 (6 bases). Deletions cut 4 bases from V and 3 bases from J, with 11 bases between. This CDR3 contains 14 residues. CDR1 and CDR2 (germline): SGHNT, YENEEA. The CDR3 sequence: CASSSGQVTDTQYF. In DNA, the CDR3 is TGTGCCAGCAGCTCGGGACAAGTGACAGATACGCAGTATTTT.

The chain has TRBV4-1 and TRBJ1-3; D may be TRBD1 (6 bases). The length of the CDR3 is 17 residues. V was clipped by 3 bases and J by 2 bases, with 17 bases between them. Germline V lookup: CDR1 MGHRA, CDR2 YSYEKL. The DNA for the CDR3 is TGCGCCAGCAGCCAGCCTACTCCAGGGGACCCTGGAAACACCATATATTTT. This encodes CASSQPTPGDPGNTIYF.

V usage is TRBV6-1 and J usage is TRBJ1-1, with D perhaps matching TRBD1 (5 bases). The germline V gene encodes CDR1 MNHNS and CDR2 SASEGT. V lost 3 bases and J lost 1, with 6 bases in between. CDR3 length: 13 residues. CDR3 protein: CASSDRENTEAFF. The CDR3 bases are TGTGCCAGCAGTGACAGGGAGAACACTGAAGCTTTCTTT.

This clone was detected only once. DNA for the CDR3: TGCGCCAGCAGCTCCCGGAAGGGGGCCCAACGAAACTACAATGAGCAGTTCTTC. Translation gives CASSSRKGAQRNYNEQFF. The rearrangement uses TRBV5-1 and TRBJ2-1, with TRBD1 matching over 7 bases. The CDR3 extends over 18 amino acids. CDR1 is SGHRS and CDR2 is YFSETQ in the germline V gene. Trimming removed 3 bases from V and 3 bases from J; junction bases left unmatched: 15. The full variable domain, its missing parts supplied by reference TRBV5-1 and TRBJ2-1, is KAGVTQTPRYLIKTRGQQVTLSCSPISGHRSVSWYQQTPGQGLQFLFEYFSETQRNKGNFPGRFSGRQFSNSRSEMNVSTLELGDSALYLCASSSRKGAQRNYNEQFFGPGTRLTVL.

The CDR3 loop reads CAWNTGGQGIADTQYF. The CDR3 DNA reads TGTGCCTGGAATACCGGGGGACAGGGGATCGCAGATACGCAGTATTTT. The rearrangement uses TRBV30 and TRBJ2-3; 10 bases fit TRBD1. Germline CDR1 and CDR2: GTSNPN and SVGIG (reference sequence). V trimming: 4 bases; J trimming: 4 bases; junction bases outside the gene matches: 11. This CDR3 contains 16 residues.

V is TRBV5-1 and J is TRBJ2-2; 10 positions agree with TRBD1. Looked up from germline, CDR1 is SGHRS and CDR2 is YFSETQ. The J segment lost 3 bases and the V segment lost 4 bases, leaving 6 bases of the junction unmatched. CDR3 size: 16 residues. The CDR3: CASSLGQGGYTGELFF. Written as DNA, the CDR3 is TGCGCCAGCAGCCTAGGACAGGGGGGCTACACCGGGGAGCTGTTTTTT.

The chain is built from TRBV6-4 and TRBJ2-1, with 13 bases lining up with TRBD2. J gave up 7 bases and V 4 bases, and 1 base lay outside the gene matches. Germline CDR1 is MRHNA and CDR2 is SNTAGT. This CDR3 region has 14 residues. CDR3 sequence reads: CASSGTSGGNEQFF. The DNA of the CDR3 is TGTGCCAGCAGTGGGACTAGCGGGGGTAATGAGCAGTTCTTC.

V is TRBV5-4 and J is TRBJ2-3; 7 positions agree with TRBD1. CDR1 and CDR2 from the germline V gene are SGHNT and YYREEE (reference sequence). V lost 4 bases, J lost 2 bases, and 4 bases stayed unmatched. This CDR3 has 14 residues. This chain's CDR3 is CASSRGQDTDTQYF. The CDR3, as DNA: TGTGCCAGCAGCAGAGGACAGGACACAGATACGCAGTATTTT.

The chain couples TRBV4-3 to TRBJ2-6, with D unresolved. With 0 bases removed from V and 0 bases from J, the gap between germline ends came to 12 bases. CDR3 length: 18 amino acids. Germline V CDR1 and CDR2: LGHNA, YSLEER. CDR3 protein: CASSQESVGSSGANVLTF. The CDR3 DNA reads TGCGCCAGCAGCCAAGAAAGCGTAGGTAGCTCTGGGGCCAACGTCCTGACTTTC.

The chain carries TRBV5-1 and TRBJ1-2; the D gene is possibly TRBD1 (6 bases). Trimming left V 1 base short and J 3 bases short, with 16 bases between. Per germline, CDR1 SGHRS and CDR2 YFSETQ. This CDR3 contains 16 residues. In nucleotides, the CDR3 is TGCGCCAGCAGCTTGCTAACGGACAGCTTTGACTATGGCTACACCTTC. This encodes CASSLLTDSFDYGYTF.

The chain joins TRBV11-2 to TRBJ1-5, with a possible D match to TRBD1 (6 bases). Germline CDR1 SGHAT, CDR2 FQNNGV. Trimming took 5 bases from V and 4 from J, leaving 12 bases between them. This CDR3 region has 14 residues. The CDR3 loop is CASSQGPGNQPQHF. CDR3 DNA: TGTGCCAGCAGCCAGGGGCCGGGGAATCAGCCCCAGCATTTT. The whole variable domain, filled in from reference TRBV11-2 and TRBJ1-5, reads EAGVAQSPRYKIIEKRQSVAFWCNPISGHATLYWYQQILGQGPKLLIQFQNNGVVDDSQLPKDRFSAERLKGVDSTLKIQPAKLEDSAVYLCASSQGPGNQPQHFGDGTRLSIL.

This rearrangement joins TRBV18 to TRBJ1-1; 8 bases map to TRBD1. Losses at the gene ends were 4 bases for V and 10 bases for J; bases not matched to a gene: 8. Germline CDR1 and CDR2: KGHSH and LQKENI. This CDR3 is built from 13 residues. The chain's CDR3 is CASSQDRVRGAFF. The CDR3 DNA sequence: TGTGCCAGCTCACAGGACAGGGTGAGAGGAGCTTTCTTT.

The rearrangement links TRBV5-6 to TRBJ2-1, with 12 nucleotides matching TRBD1. The CDR3 extends over 18 amino acids. The J segment lost 3 bases and the V segment lost 4 bases, leaving 11 bases of the junction unmatched. Germline V gene lookup returns CDR1 SGHDT and CDR2 YYEEEE. The CDR3 DNA follows: TGTGCCAGCAGCCCCGGGACAGGGGGCATGACCCGCTACAATGAGCAGTTCTTC. It yields the protein CASSPGTGGMTRYNEQFF.

J is TRBJ1-1 and V is TRBV25-1, with D possibly TRBD1 on 5 matching bases. Trimming stripped 3 bases from V and 1 base from J, with 18 bases between. This CDR3 has 17 residues. Germline CDR1 MGHDK, CDR2 SYGVNS. CDR3 in DNA: TGTGCCAGCAGTGAGGCAGGAGGGGTTTCCCGGAACACTGAAGCTTTCTTT. Its protein product is CASSEAGGVSRNTEAFF. The full variable domain, rest sourced from reference TRBV25-1 and TRBJ1-1, is EADIYQTPRYLVIGTGKKITLECSQTMGHDKMYWYQQDPGMELHLIHYSYGVNSTEKGDLSSESTVSRIRTEHFPLTLESARPSHTSQYLCASSEAGGVSRNTEAFFGQGTRLTVV.